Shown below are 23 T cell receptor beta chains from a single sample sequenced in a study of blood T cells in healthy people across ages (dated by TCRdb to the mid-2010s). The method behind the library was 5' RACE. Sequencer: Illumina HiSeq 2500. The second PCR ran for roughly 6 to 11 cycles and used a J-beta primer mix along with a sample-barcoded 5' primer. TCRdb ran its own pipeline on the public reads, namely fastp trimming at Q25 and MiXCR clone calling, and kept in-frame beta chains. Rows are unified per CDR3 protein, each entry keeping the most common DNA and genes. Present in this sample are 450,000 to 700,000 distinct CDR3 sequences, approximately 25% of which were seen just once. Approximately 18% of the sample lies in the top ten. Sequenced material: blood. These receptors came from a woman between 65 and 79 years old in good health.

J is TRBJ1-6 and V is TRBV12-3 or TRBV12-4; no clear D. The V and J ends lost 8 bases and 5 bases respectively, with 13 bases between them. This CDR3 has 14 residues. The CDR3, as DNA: TGTGCCAGCTGGGATGGAGAGAATAATTCACCCCTCCACTTT. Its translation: CASWDGENNSPLHF.

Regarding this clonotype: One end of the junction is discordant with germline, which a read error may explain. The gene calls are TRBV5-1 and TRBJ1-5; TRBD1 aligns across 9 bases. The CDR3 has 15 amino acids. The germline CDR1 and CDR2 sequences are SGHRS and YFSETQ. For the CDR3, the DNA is TGCGCCAGCAGCTTGGCCGGGACAGGGAATCAGCCCCAGCGTTTT. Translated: CASSLAGTGNQPQRF.

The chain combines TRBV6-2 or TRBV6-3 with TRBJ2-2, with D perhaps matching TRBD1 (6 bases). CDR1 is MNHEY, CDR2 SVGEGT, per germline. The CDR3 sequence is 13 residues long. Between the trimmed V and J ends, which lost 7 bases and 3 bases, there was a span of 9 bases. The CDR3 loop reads CASISGDTGELFF. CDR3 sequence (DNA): TGTGCCAGCATTTCAGGGGACACCGGGGAGCTGTTTTTT.

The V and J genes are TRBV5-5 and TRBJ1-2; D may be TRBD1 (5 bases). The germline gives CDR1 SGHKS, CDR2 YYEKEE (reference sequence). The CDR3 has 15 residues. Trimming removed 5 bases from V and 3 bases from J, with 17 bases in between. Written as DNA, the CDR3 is TGTGCCAGCAGTTATACTTGGGGGAACTACTATGGCTACACCTTC. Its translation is CASSYTWGNYYGYTF.

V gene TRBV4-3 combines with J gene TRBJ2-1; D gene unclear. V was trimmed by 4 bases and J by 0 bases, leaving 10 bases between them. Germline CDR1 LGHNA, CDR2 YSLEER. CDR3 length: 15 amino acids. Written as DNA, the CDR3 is TGCGCCAGCAGCCCCCGGCTTCTCTCCTACAATGAGCAGTTCTTC. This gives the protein CASSPRLLSYNEQFF.

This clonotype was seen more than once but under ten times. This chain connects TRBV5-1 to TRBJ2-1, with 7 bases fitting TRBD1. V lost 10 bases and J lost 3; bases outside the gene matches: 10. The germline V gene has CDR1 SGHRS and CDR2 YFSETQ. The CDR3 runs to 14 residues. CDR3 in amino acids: CASRQGLGYNEQFF. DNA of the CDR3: TGCGCCTCCAGACAGGGATTGGGCTACAATGAGCAGTTCTTC.

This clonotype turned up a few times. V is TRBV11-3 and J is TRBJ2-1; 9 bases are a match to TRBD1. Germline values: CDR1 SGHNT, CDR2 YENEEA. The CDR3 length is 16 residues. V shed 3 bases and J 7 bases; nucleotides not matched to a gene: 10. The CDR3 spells CASSLPTGGRGNEQFF. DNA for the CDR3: TGTGCCAGCAGCTTGCCAACAGGGGGCAGAGGGAATGAGCAGTTCTTC.

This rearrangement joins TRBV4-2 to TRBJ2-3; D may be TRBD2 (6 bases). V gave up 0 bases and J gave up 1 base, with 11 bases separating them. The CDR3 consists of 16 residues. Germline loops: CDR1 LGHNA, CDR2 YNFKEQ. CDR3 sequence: CASSQEKGLGTDTQYF. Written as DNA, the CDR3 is TGTGCCAGCAGCCAAGAGAAGGGACTCGGCACAGATACGCAGTATTTT.

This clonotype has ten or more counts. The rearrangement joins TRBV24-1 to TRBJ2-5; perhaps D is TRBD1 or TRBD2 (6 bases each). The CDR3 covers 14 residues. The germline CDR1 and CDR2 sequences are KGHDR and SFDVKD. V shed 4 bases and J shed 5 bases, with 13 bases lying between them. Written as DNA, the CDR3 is TGTGCCACCAGTGAAGGAGGGGGTGGGGAGACCCAGTACTTC. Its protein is CATSEGGGGETQYF.

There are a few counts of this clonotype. DNA for the CDR3: TGCAGCGCCCATGATTCGGGACGAGCTAGAGAGACCCAGTACTTC. It is translated as CSAHDSGRARETQYF. The chain uses TRBV29-1 and TRBJ2-5; possibly TRBD1 or TRBD2 for D (5 bases each). This CDR3 region has 15 residues. Trimming stripped 7 bases from V and 4 bases from J, with 22 bases between. Germline CDR1 and CDR2: SQVTM and ANQGSEA.

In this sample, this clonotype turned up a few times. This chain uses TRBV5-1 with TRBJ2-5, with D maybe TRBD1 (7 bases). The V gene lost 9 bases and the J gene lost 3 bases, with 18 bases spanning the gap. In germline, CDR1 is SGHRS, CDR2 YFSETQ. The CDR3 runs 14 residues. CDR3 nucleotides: TGCGCCACCGGTGGAGGGGGCGCGGAAGAGACCCAGTACTTC. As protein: CATGGGGAEETQYF. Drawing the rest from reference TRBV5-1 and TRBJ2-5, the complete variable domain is KAGVTQTPRYLIKTRGQQVTLSCSPISGHRSVSWYQQTPGQGLQFLFEYFSETQRNKGNFPGRFSGRQFSNSRSEMNVSTLELGDSALYLCATGGGGAEETQYFGPGTRLLVL.

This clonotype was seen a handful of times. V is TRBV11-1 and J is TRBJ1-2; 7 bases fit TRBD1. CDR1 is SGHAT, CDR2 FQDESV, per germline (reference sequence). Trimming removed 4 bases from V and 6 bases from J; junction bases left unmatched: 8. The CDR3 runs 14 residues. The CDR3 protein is CASSYYDRADGYTF. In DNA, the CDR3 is TGTGCCAGCAGCTATTACGACAGGGCGGATGGCTACACCTTC.

CDR3 nucleotide sequence: TGTGCCACCAGCTCAAGGACAGGCTATTCTGGAAACACCATATATTTT. This gives the protein CATSSRTGYSGNTIYF. The chain joins TRBV15 to TRBJ1-3; 7 nucleotides align to TRBD1. CDR1 is LNHNV and CDR2 is YYDKDF in the germline V gene (reference sequence). The CDR3 runs to 16 residues. V was pared by 5 bases and J by 1 base, with 8 bases of the junction left unmatched.

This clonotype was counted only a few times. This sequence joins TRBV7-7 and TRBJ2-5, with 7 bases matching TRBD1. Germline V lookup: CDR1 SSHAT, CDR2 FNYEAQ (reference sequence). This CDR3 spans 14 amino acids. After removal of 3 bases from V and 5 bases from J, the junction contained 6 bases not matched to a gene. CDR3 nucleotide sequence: TGTGCCAGCAGCTTTAGGGGGCCGAGCGAGACCCAGTACTTC. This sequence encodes CASSFRGPSETQYF.

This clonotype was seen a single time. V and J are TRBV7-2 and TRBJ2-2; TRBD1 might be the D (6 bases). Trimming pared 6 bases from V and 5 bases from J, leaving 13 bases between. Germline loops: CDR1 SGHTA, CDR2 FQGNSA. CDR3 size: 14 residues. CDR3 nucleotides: TGTGCCAGCAGGACAGGATGGGGGACCGGGGAGCTGTTTTTT. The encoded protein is CASRTGWGTGELFF.

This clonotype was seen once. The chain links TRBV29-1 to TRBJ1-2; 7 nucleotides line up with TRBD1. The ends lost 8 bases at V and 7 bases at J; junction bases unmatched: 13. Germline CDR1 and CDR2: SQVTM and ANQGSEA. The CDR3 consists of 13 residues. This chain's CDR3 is CSTEQGIALGYTF. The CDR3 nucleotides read TGCAGCACCGAACAGGGGATAGCCCTTGGCTACACCTTC.

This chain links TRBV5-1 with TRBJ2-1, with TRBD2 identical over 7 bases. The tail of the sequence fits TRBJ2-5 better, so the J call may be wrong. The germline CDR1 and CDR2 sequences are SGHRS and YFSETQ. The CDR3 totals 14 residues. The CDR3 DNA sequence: TGCGCCAGCAGCTTGGCTCCGGGGGGAGAGACCCAGTACTTC. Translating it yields CASSLAPGGETQYF.

The CDR3, as DNA: TGTGCCAGCAGTGAACAGGGGGCGATGGATGAGCAGTTCTTC. Translating it yields CASSEQGAMDEQFF. This sequence joins TRBV6-5 and TRBJ2-1, with TRBD1 matching over 9 bases. With 5 bases clipped from V and 8 bases from J, the junction kept 7 bases outside the gene matches. In germline, CDR1 is MNHEY, CDR2 SVGAGI. This CDR3 has 14 residues.

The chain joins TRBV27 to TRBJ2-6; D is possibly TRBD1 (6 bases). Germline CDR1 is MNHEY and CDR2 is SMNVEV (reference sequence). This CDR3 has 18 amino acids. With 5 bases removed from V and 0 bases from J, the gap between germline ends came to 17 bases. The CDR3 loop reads CASSPQGGTISGANVLTF. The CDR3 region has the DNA TGTGCCAGCAGTCCCCAGGGTGGGACAATCTCTGGGGCCAACGTCCTGACTTTC.

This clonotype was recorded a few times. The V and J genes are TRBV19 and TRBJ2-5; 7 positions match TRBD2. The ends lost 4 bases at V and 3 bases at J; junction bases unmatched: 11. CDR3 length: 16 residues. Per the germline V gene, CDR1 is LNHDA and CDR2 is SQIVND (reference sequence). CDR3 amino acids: CASSTGPRAGKETQYF. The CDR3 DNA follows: TGTGCCAGTAGTACTGGCCCCCGAGCGGGGAAAGAGACCCAGTACTTC.

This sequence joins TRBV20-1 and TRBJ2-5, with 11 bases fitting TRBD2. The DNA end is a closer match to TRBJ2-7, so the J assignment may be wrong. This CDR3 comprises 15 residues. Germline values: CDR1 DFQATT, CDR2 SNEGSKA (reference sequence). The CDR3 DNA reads TGCAGTGCTAGGATGACTAGCGGGGACCCCTACGAGCAGTACTTC. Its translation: CSARMTSGDPYEQYF.

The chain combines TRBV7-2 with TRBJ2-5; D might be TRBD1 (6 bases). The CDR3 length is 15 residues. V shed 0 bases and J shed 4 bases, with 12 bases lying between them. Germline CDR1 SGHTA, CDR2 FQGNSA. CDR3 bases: TGTGCCAGCAGCTTAGCGCTAACAGGGAGAGAGACCCAGTACTTC. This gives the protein CASSLALTGRETQYF.

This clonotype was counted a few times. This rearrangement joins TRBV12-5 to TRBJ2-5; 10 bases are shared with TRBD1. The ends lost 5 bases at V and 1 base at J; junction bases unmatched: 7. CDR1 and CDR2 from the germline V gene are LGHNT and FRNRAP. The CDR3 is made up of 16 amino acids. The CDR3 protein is CASGLWTGGVQETQYF. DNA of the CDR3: TGTGCTAGTGGTCTGTGGACAGGGGGGGTCCAAGAGACCCAGTACTTC.